This TCR beta chain stems from a study of cytomegalovirus exposure and HLA in healthy donors. Overall study results and limits: The study found most TCR sequences rare, yet found some public TCRs in many donors. The likely origin of a cluster of highly shared sequence variants was a sequencing artifact.

PCR was performed using 60 Vbeta and 13 Jbeta primers. Sequencing used immunoSEQ multiplex PCR; TCRdb keeps in-frame clones, though not all of them. Here the sample spans about 200,000 clones, approximately 83% being singletons. With regard to this clone: The antigen is not known.

This CDR3 is built from 13 residues. With 3 bases removed from V and 7 bases from J, the gap between germline ends came to 10 bases. CDR1 SGHTA and CDR2 FQGTGA come from the germline V gene. The genes are TRBV7-3 and TRBJ1-5; a weak D match, TRBD1 (6 bases). Sequencing input: PBMCs. This sequence was found in a girl aged 10 to 17 in good health and CMV-seronegative. The CDR3 reads CASSLRQDQPQHF. Here the CDR3 DNA reads TGTGCCAGCAGCTTGCGACAGGACCAGCCCCAGCATTTT.